What follows are 14 T cell receptor beta chains derived from one specimen sequenced in a study of T cell responses to AZD1222 COVID-19 vaccine. Assay: immunoSEQ multiplex PCR; the TCRdb copy retains only in-frame clones and omits some. This sample yields roughly 66,000 clones, of which 70% to 90% are seen a single time; 4.8% belongs to the top ten. The sample in question was peripheral blood, obtained 28 days after the second dose of the MenACWY control vaccine. These receptors were taken from an adult who received the MenACWY meningococcal vaccine as a control.

The V and J genes are TRBV28 and TRBJ1-5; no clear D gene. Trimming stripped 5 bases from V and 5 bases from J, with 7 bases between. The CDR3 contains 12 residues. The V gene's germline CDR1 is MDHEN and CDR2 SYDVKM. CDR3 nucleotides: TGTGCCAGCAGTCTCGCTTATCAGCCCCAGCATTTT. It codes for CASSLAYQPQHF.

The gene calls are TRBV29-1 and TRBJ2-5; D could derive from TRBD1 or TRBD2 (5 bases each). CDR1 and CDR2 from the germline V gene are SQVTM and ANQGSEA. V lost 2 bases, J lost 4 bases, and 11 bases lay in between. This CDR3 contains 13 residues. This CDR3 is CSVERSGRETQYF. The CDR3 region has the DNA TGCAGCGTTGAACGATCAGGGAGAGAGACCCAGTACTTC.

This sequence joins TRBV9 and TRBJ1-5; no clear D gene. Trimming shortened V by 0 bases and J by 0 bases, and 7 bases separated the two germline ends. The CDR3 totals 15 residues. The germline V gene has CDR1 SGDLS and CDR2 YYNGEE. The CDR3 DNA is TGTGCCAGCAGCGTAGACTCAGTTAGCAATCAGCCCCAGCATTTT. This sequence encodes CASSVDSVSNQPQHF.

The chain has TRBV9 and TRBJ1-1; possible D gene TRBD1, 6 bases. The CDR3 is made up of 15 amino acids. V lost 4 bases, J lost 6 bases, and 19 bases lay in between. Germline values: CDR1 SGDLS, CDR2 YYNGEE. The CDR3, as DNA: TGTGCCAGCAGCCGAGGGGGGTCTCGGAATTCTGAAGCTTTCTTT. It encodes CASSRGGSRNSEAFF.

V gene TRBV21-1 combines with J gene TRBJ1-3. TRBV21-1 is given as a pseudogene. This CDR3 region has 17 residues. CDR3 sequence reads: CASRLDTRRDPGNTIYF. CDR3 bases: TGTGCCAGCAGACTTGACACTCGACGGGACCCTGGAAACACCATATATTTT.

In DNA form, the CDR3 reads TGTGCCAGCGGGACCCAACCCCTTACCTACGAGCAGTACTTC. Translated: CASGTQPLTYEQYF. The V and J genes are TRBV6-5 and TRBJ2-7, with D tentatively TRBD1 or TRBD2 (5 bases each). Trimming cost V 8 bases and J 2 bases, with 16 bases left between them. CDR1 and CDR2 (germline): MNHEY, SVGAGI. This CDR3 spans 14 amino acids.

This chain joins TRBV5-1 and TRBJ2-4; 11 bases map to TRBD1. This CDR3 spans 18 amino acids. In germline, CDR1 is SGHRS, CDR2 YFSETQ. Trimming at V came to 3 bases and at J to 3 bases, leaving 11 bases not matched to a gene. CDR3 nucleotides: TGCGCCAGCAGCTCGGGACAGGGGGACTTAATAGACAAAAACATTCAGTACTTC. The encoded protein is CASSSGQGDLIDKNIQYF.

This clone was detected only a few times. CDR3 sequence (DNA): TGTGCCAGCAGTGATTTGTTGGACAGCCTCCTAAATAATTCACCCCTCCACTTT. Its translation is CASSDLLDSLLNNSPLHF. V and J are TRBV2 and TRBJ1-6; tentative D call: TRBD1 (6 bases). CDR1 SNHLY and CDR2 FYNNEI come from the germline V gene. V lost 3 bases, J lost 5 bases, and 20 bases lay in between. The CDR3 covers 18 residues.

The chain has TRBV3-1 (or the pseudogene TRBV3-2) and TRBJ2-5; TRBD2 agrees at 9 bases. V gave up 4 bases and J gave up 4 bases; unmatched junction bases: 7. The CDR3 length is 15 residues. CDR1 is LGHDT and CDR2 is YNNKEL in the germline V gene (reference sequence). CDR3 in amino acids: CASSPPGLAGETQYF. The CDR3, as DNA: TGTGCCAGCAGCCCTCCGGGACTAGCCGGAGAGACCCAGTACTTC.

This clone was seen a single time. V is TRBV11-2 and J is TRBJ1-1; possible D gene TRBD1, 5 bases. Per the germline V gene, CDR1 is SGHAT and CDR2 is FQNNGV. V gave up 2 bases and J gave up 3 bases, with 13 bases separating them. The CDR3 sequence is 15 residues long. The CDR3 protein is CASSLIVGTYTEAFF. The CDR3 nucleotides are TGTGCCAGCAGCTTAATTGTTGGGACCTACACTGAAGCTTTCTTT.

This sequence joins TRBV6-2 or TRBV6-3 and TRBJ2-7, with 10 bases aligning to TRBD1. CDR1 and CDR2 (germline): MNHEY, SVGEGT. The CDR3 runs to 15 residues. The J segment lost 6 bases and the V segment lost 5 bases, leaving 10 bases of the junction unmatched. The CDR3 bases are TGTGCCAGCAGTAAATGGACAGGGGGACTAGGCGAGCAGTACTTC. Its protein is CASSKWTGGLGEQYF.

This clone was detected once. This sequence joins TRBV5-4 and TRBJ1-4, with D perhaps matching TRBD1 (5 bases). The CDR3 sequence is 14 residues long. Looked up from germline, CDR1 is SGHNT and CDR2 is YYREEE (reference sequence). Trimming stripped 2 bases from V and 8 bases from J, with 13 bases between. CDR3: CASSLFEGQEKLFF. Here the CDR3 DNA reads TGTGCCAGCAGCTTATTTGAGGGGCAGGAAAAACTGTTTTTT.

The chain recombines TRBV19 with TRBJ1-2; TRBD1 matches 7 bases. The CDR3 contains 16 residues. Germline loops: CDR1 LNHDA, CDR2 SQIVND (reference sequence). V shed 2 bases and J 4 bases; nucleotides not matched to a gene: 10. CDR3 sequence (DNA): TGTGCCAGTAGTATACTTCCGGGACAGAGTGTCTATGGCTACACCTTC. As protein: CASSILPGQSVYGYTF.

The chain carries TRBV5-1 and TRBJ1-3, with D unclear. V was cut by 4 bases and J by 4 bases, with 15 bases left in between. CDR1 and CDR2 (germline): SGHRS, YFSETQ. CDR3 length equals 15 residues. The DNA for the CDR3 is TGCGCCAGCAGCCCATCCCTCGGGTCCGGAAACACCATATATTTT. Translated, it gives CASSPSLGSGNTIYF.